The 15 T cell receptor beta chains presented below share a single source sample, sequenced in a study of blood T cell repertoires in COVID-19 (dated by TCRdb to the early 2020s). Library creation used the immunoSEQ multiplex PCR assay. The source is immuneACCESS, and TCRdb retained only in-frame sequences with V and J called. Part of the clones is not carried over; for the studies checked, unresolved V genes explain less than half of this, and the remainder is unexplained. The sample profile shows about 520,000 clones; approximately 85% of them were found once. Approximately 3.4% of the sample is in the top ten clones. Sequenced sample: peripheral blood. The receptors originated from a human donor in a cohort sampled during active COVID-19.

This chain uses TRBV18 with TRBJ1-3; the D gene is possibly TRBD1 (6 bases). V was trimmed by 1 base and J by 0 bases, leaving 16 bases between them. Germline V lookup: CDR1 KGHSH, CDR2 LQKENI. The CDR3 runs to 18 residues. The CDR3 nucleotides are TGTGCCAGCTCACCACGAGGACAGCAATACACCTCTGGAAACACCATATATTTT. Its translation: CASSPRGQQYTSGNTIYF.

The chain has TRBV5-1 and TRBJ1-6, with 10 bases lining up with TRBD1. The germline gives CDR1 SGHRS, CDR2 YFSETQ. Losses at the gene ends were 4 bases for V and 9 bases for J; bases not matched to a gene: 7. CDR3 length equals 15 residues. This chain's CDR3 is CASSVTGTGASPLHF. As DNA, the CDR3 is TGCGCCAGCAGCGTCACCGGGACAGGGGCTTCACCCCTCCACTTT.

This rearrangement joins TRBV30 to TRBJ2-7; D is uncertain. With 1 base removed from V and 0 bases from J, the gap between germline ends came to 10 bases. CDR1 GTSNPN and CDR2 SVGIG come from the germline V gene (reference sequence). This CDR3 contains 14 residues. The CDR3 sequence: CAWSANRDSYEQYF. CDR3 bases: TGTGCCTGGAGTGCTAATCGAGACTCCTACGAGCAGTACTTC.

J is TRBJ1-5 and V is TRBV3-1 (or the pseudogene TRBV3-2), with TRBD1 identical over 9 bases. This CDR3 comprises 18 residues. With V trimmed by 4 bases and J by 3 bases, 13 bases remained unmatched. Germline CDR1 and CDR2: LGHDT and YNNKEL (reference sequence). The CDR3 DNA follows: TGTGCCAGCAGCCCGGGGACAGGGCGGGGGGAAAACAATCAGCCCCAGCATTTT. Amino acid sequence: CASSPGTGRGENNQPQHF.

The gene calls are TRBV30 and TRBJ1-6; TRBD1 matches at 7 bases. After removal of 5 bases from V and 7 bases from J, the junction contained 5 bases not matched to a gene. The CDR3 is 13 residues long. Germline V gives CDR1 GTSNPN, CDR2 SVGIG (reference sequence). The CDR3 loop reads CAWGQGGNSPLHF. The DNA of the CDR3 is TGTGCCTGGGGGCAGGGGGGCAATTCACCCCTCCACTTT.

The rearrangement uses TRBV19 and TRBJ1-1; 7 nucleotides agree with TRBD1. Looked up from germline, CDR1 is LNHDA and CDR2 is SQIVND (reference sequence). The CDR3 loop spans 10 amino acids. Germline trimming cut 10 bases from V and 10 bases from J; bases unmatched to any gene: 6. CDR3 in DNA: TGTGCCACCGGGACAGCCTCAGCTTTCTTT. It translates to CATGTASAFF. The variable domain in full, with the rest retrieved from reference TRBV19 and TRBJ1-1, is DGGITQSPKYLFRKEGQNVTLSCEQNLNHDAMYWYRQDPGQGLRLIYYSQIVNDFQKGDIAEGYSVSREKKESFPLTVTSAQKNPTAFYLCATGTASAFFGQGTRLTVV.

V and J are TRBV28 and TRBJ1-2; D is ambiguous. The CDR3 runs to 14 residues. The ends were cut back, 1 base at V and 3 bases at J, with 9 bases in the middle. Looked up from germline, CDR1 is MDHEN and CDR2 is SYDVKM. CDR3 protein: CASSLLVADYGYTF. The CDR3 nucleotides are TGTGCCAGCAGTTTATTGGTGGCAGACTATGGCTACACCTTC.

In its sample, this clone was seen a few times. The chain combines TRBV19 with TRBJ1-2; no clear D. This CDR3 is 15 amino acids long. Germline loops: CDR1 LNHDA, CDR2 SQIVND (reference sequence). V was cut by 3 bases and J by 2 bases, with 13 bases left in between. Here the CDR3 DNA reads TGTGCCAGTAGTATGGCAGACTGGATGAACTATGGCTACACCTTC. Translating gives CASSMADWMNYGYTF.

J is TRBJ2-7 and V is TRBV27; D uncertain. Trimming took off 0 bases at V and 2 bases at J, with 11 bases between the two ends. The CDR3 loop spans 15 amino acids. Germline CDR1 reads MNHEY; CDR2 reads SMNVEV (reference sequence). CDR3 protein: CASSLSMAAPYEQYF. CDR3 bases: TGTGCCAGCAGTTTATCGATGGCAGCGCCCTACGAGCAGTACTTC.

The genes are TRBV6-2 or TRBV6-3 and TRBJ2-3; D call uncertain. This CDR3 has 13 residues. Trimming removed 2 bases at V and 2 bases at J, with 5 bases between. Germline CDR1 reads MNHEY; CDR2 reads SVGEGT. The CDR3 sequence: CASSYVVTDTQYF. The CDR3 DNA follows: TGTGCCAGCAGTTACGTAGTCACAGATACGCAGTATTTT.

DNA of the CDR3: TGTGCCAGCAGTTTAGGGGGGGACGAGCAGTACTTC. Translated: CASSLGGDEQYF. This rearrangement joins TRBV28 to TRBJ2-7, with 7 bases lining up with TRBD2. CDR3 length: 12 residues. With 2 bases clipped from V and 5 bases from J, the junction kept 0 bases outside the gene matches. Germline V gene data show CDR1 as MDHEN and CDR2 as SYDVKM.

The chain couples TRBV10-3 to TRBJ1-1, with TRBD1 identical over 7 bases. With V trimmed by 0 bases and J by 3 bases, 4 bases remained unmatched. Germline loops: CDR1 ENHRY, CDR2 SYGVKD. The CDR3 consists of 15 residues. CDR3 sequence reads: CAISESRGVDTEAFF. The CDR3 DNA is TGTGCCATCAGTGAGTCCAGGGGGGTCGACACTGAAGCTTTCTTT.

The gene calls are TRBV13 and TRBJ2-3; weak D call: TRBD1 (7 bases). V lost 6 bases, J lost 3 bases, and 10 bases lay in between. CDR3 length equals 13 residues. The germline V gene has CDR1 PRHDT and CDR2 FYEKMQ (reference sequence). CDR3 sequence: CASSQGGTDTQYF. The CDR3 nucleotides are TGTGCCAGCAGTCAGGGGGGTACAGATACGCAGTATTTT. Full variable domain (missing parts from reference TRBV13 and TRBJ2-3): AAGVIQSPRHLIKEKRETATLKCYPIPRHDTVYWYQQGPGQDPQFLISFYEKMQSDKGSIPDRFSAQQFSDYHSELNMSSLELGDSALYFCASSQGGTDTQYFGPGTRLTVL.

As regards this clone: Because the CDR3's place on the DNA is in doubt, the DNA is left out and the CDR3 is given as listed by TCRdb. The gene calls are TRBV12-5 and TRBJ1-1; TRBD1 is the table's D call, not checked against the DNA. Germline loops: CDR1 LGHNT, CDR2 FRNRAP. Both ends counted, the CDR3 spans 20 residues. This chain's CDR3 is CASGLVMGARSGEMNTEAFF.

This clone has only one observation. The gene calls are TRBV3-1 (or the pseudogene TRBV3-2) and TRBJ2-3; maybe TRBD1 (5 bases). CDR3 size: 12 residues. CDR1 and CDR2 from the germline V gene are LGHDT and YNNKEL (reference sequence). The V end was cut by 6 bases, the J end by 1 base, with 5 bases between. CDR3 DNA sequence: TGTGCCAGCAGGACAGGCACAGATACGCAGTATTTT. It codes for CASRTGTDTQYF.